The present T cell receptor beta chain was sequenced within a study of T cell repertoires in cytomegalovirus infection. This clonotype was detected ten times or more. MiXCR was run by TCRdb on the reads, yielding one entry per CDR3 protein. Of 300,000 or so distinct CDR3 sequences in the sample, roughly 9.3% were seen once. The CDR3 covers 13 residues. With 5 bases removed from V and 14 bases from J, the gap between germline ends came to 21 bases. The V gene's germline CDR1 is SGHTA and CDR2 FQGNSA. V usage is TRBV7-2 and J usage is TRBJ1-2, with D unresolved. This TCR was sampled from a human donor in good health (CMV status not recorded). Some clones in this sample may be carry-over from other donors' samples. Sequencing input: PBMCs. The DNA for the CDR3 is TGTGCCAGCAGCCCCCGGACCCCCTTTGGGAAAACCTTC. It is translated as CASSPRTPFGKTF.